The 7 T cell receptor beta chains below all came from one sample that was sequenced in a study of OX40 agonist ivuxolimab in advanced cancers. Repertoires were generated with immunoSEQ multiplex PCR, while TCRdb's copy carries only in-frame clones and drops some. The sample records 9,000 to 13,000 clones, over 60% being singletons. Here the sequenced sample was CD4+ or CD8+ T cells sorted from blood, taken in a trial of the OX40 agonist ivuxolimab. The receptors were gathered from an adult with an advanced solid tumor such as melanoma, head and neck, liver or kidney cancer.

In this sample, this clone turned up a few times. The chain has TRBV2 and TRBJ2-7; possibly TRBD1 for D (7 bases). The CDR3 consists of 12 residues. Germline lookup yields CDR1 SNHLY and CDR2 FYNNEI. Trimming stripped 8 bases from V and 4 bases from J, with 12 bases between. CDR3 DNA sequence: TGTGCCAGCCTGGCAGGGGGGTACGAGCAGTACTTC. This encodes CASLAGGYEQYF.

The chain uses TRBV4-3 and TRBJ2-7, with TRBD1 as a possible D gene (5 bases). Germline V lookup: CDR1 LGHNA, CDR2 YSLEER. The CDR3 extends over 16 amino acids. Trimming left V 0 bases short and J 0 bases short, with 12 bases between. The CDR3: CASSQEGRVSSYEQYF. The CDR3 DNA is TGCGCCAGCAGCCAAGAGGGCAGGGTAAGCTCCTACGAGCAGTACTTC.

The sample holds one count of this clone. The rearrangement links TRBV7-8 to TRBJ2-1; 8 nucleotides line up with TRBD2. This CDR3 has 15 residues. CDR1 and CDR2 from the germline V gene are SGHVS and FQNEAQ. J lost 6 bases, V lost 5 bases, and 9 bases had no gene match. This CDR3 reads CASSVTSGLSNEQFF. CDR3 DNA: TGTGCCAGCAGCGTAACTAGCGGACTGAGCAATGAGCAGTTCTTC.

The chain combines TRBV7-8 with TRBJ2-2; 8 bases line up with TRBD2. Trimming took 1 base from V and 4 from J; bases not matched to a gene: 2. The germline V gene has CDR1 SGHVS and CDR2 FQNEAQ. This CDR3 is built from 15 residues. The DNA of the CDR3 is TGTGCCAGCAGCTTAGGCGGGAGGAGCACCGGGGAGCTGTTTTTT. Protein product: CASSLGGRSTGELFF. Full variable domain (outside the CDR3, taken from reference TRBV7-8 and TRBJ2-2): GAGVSQSPRYKVAKRGQDVALRCDPISGHVSLFWYQQALGQGPEFLTYFQNEAQLDKSGLPSDRFFAERPEGSVSTLKIQRTQQEDSAVYLCASSLGGRSTGELFFGEGSRLTVL.

This sequence joins TRBV7-8 and TRBJ1-1, with 7 bases fitting TRBD1. The CDR3 is 12 amino acids. J was trimmed by 7 bases and V by 5 bases; bases with no gene match: 4. Germline lookup yields CDR1 SGHVS and CDR2 FQNEAQ. CDR3 loop: CASSRGQNEAFF. CDR3 DNA sequence: TGTGCCAGCAGCCGGGGACAGAATGAAGCTTTCTTT.

V is TRBV5-1 and J is TRBJ2-2; D call uncertain. The ends were cut back, 0 bases at V and 6 bases at J, with 3 bases in the middle. CDR1 and CDR2 (germline): SGHRS, YFSETQ. The CDR3 runs 12 residues. CDR3 coding DNA: TGCGCCAGCAGCTTGGTTGCCGGGGAGCTGTTTTTT. It codes for CASSLVAGELFF.

The V call is TRBV10-3, the J call TRBJ2-5, with D tentatively TRBD2 (5 bases). The germline CDR1 and CDR2 sequences are ENHRY and SYGVKD. The length of the CDR3 is 15 residues. The V and J ends lost 2 bases and 2 bases respectively, with 12 bases between them. The CDR3 sequence: CAISETRTVQETQYF. The CDR3 DNA follows: TGTGCCATCAGTGAGACCCGGACTGTTCAAGAGACCCAGTACTTC.